This T cell receptor beta chain was captured in a study of shared clonotypes between healthy human individuals. A single count supports this clone. CD45RO-negative, CCR7-positively selected cells formed the naive CD8 fraction, excluding terminally differentiated effector memory CD45RA+ cells. Deep-level running was used for the assay. This table comes from immunoSEQ multiplex PCR, and its TCRdb copy is limited to in-frame clones, with some not included. This table holds around 2,000,000 clones, roughly 94% found once. Germline V gene lookup returns CDR1 LNHNV and CDR2 YYDKDF (reference sequence). Trimming at V came to 4 bases and at J to 4 bases, leaving 14 bases not matched to a gene. CDR3 length: 17 amino acids.

The genes are TRBV15 and TRBJ1-1; TRBD1 matches 8 bases. The receptor comes from a man between 18 and 35 years old in good health. The sample was naive CD8+ T cells sorted from blood. The CDR3 nucleotides are TGTGCCACCAGCACCTTGGACAGGGTCGGGACGAGCACTGAAGCTTTCTTT. Its protein is CATSTLDRVGTSTEAFF.